The table lists the clone carrying this T cell receptor beta chain with a count of one. The antigen is unknown. Germline V gene sequence: CDR1 MNHNS, CDR2 SASEGT. Between the trimmed V and J ends, which lost 2 bases and 4 bases, there was a span of 6 bases. This CDR3 is built from 13 residues. The data belong to a study of shared clonotypes between healthy human individuals. About the study: The cohort comprised a couple of women and a few men. Their ages spanned 18 to 49 years. Findings of the study overall: It was expected that sequencing depth would affect clonotype sharing among donors.

A deep-level run was used for the assay. Generated by immunoSEQ multiplex PCR, the TCRdb table keeps only in-frame clones and is missing some. Found here are 2 million to 3 million clones, 80% to 95% of them singletons; the top ten hold 0.36%. Donors comprised only Caucasian adults living in Nashville, Tennessee. Sequencing used naive CD4+ T cells from PBMCs. This sample's subset: CD45RA+ positively selected. The chain joins TRBV6-1 to TRBJ1-3; D is ambiguous. The TCR comes from a man younger than 30 in good health. Some clones in this sample may be carry-over from other donors' samples. CDR3 loop: CASSETTGNTIYF. The CDR3 DNA follows: TGTGCCAGCAGTGAAACGACAGGAAACACCATATATTTT.